Listed below are T cell receptor beta chains from one sample, sequenced in a study of cytomegalovirus exposure and HLA in healthy donors. Repertoires were generated with immunoSEQ multiplex PCR, while TCRdb's copy carries only in-frame clones and drops some. The sample includes about 100,000 clones, around four fifths of them seen just once. Sequencing was done on a sample of PBMCs. These receptors were taken from a middle-aged woman in good health and CMV-seronegative. CDR3s include the opening cysteine and the closing phenylalanine or tryptophan. A D gene is named only where the DNA matches it firmly. Clone size, where shown, is once, few, many, or a class for clones that have expanded.

size,V,D,J,CDR3,DNA
NA,TRBV28,TRBD1,TRBJ1-2,CASTRGGQPYGYTF,TGTGCCAGCACCCGGGGGGGACAGCCATATGGCTACACCTTC
NA,TRBV7-9,NA,TRBJ1-6,CASSLPSSNSPLHF,TGTGCCAGCAGCTTACCAAGTTCTAACTCACCCCTCCACTTT
NA,TRBV27,NA,TRBJ2-5,CASSSRYQETQYF,TGTGCCAGCAGTTCCAGATACCAAGAGACCCAGTACTTC
NA,TRBV7-2,NA,TRBJ1-5,CASSPEVRSPQHF,TGTGCCAGCAGCCCTGAGGTTCGCTCGCCCCAGCATTTT
few,TRBV6-6,NA,TRBJ1-2,CASSYQGQSSYGYTF,TGTGCCAGCAGTTACCAAGGACAGAGCAGCTATGGCTACACCTTC
NA,TRBV5-1,TRBD1,TRBJ2-3,CASSGTGSRTDTQYF,TGCGCCAGCAGCGGGACAGGTTCGAGGACAGATACGCAGTATTTT
NA,TRBV5-6,TRBD1,TRBJ2-3,CASGGLDRATDTQYF,TGTGCCAGCGGGGGGCTGGACAGGGCCACAGATACGCAGTATTTT
NA,TRBV7-2,TRBD1,TRBJ1-2,CASSYNRGGGYTF,TGTGCCAGCAGCTATAACAGGGGAGGTGGCTACACCTTC
NA,TRBV6-4,NA,TRBJ1-2,CASSGSTGYGYTF,TGTGCCAGCAGTGGATCTACAGGATATGGCTACACCTTC
NA,TRBV29-1,TRBD1,TRBJ2-1,CSVEDVLRQGANEQFF,TGCAGCGTTGAAGACGTATTACGACAGGGGGCGAATGAGCAGTTCTTC
NA,TRBV5-6,TRBD1,TRBJ1-1,CASSLPLTGDNTEAFF,TGTGCCAGCAGCTTACCCCTCACAGGGGATAACACTGAAGCTTTCTTT
NA,TRBV9,NA,TRBJ2-7,CASSAQGGEQYF,TGTGCCAGCAGCGCCCAGGGAGGCGAGCAGTACTTC
NA,TRBV28,TRBD1,TRBJ1-1,CASSPGQILRAFF,TGTGCCAGCAGCCCGGGACAGATCCTTCGGGCTTTCTTT
NA,TRBV18,TRBD1,TRBJ1-3,CASSRRAGGSSGNTIYF,TGTGCCAGCTCACGGAGGGCAGGGGGCAGCTCTGGAAACACCATATATTTT
few,TRBV11-3,NA,TRBJ2-1,CASSSTGGFNEQFF,TGTGCCAGCAGCTCTACGGGGGGCTTCAATGAGCAGTTCTTC
NA,TRBV7-3,NA,TRBJ2-7,CASSPTAVAGLGEQYF,TGTGCCAGCAGCCCAACGGCGGTGGCGGGGCTTGGTGAGCAGTACTTC
NA,TRBV9,NA,TRBJ1-4,CASSVSTGKDNEKLFF,TGTGCCAGCAGCGTAAGCACAGGGAAGGATAATGAAAAACTGTTTTTT
NA,TRBV5-1,TRBD2,TRBJ2-6,CASSLMGGVSSGANVLTF,TGCGCCAGCAGCTTGATGGGGGGGGTGTCCTCTGGGGCCAACGTCCTGACTTTC
NA,TRBV7-2,NA,TRBJ2-5,CASSFDRRETQYF,TGTGCCAGCAGCTTTGACAGGCGAGAGACCCAGTACTTC
NA,TRBV6-5,NA,TRBJ1-2,CASREAPYGYTF,TGTGCCAGCAGAGAGGCGCCCTATGGCTACACCTTC
NA,TRBV5-6,TRBD1,TRBJ1-5,CASSLGQGVGQPQHF,TGTGCCAGCAGCTTGGGACAGGGGGTGGGTCAGCCCCAGCATTTT
NA,TRBV7-2,NA,TRBJ2-5,CASSFGGVGTQYF,TGTGCCAGCAGCTTCGGAGGGGTCGGGACCCAGTACTTC
NA,TRBV28,NA,TRBJ2-5,CATRPPGVQTQYF,TGTGCCACCCGACCCCCAGGGGTGCAGACCCAGTACTTC
NA,TRBV9,TRBD2,TRBJ2-3,CASSVSIPGLAASTDTQYF,TGTGCCAGCAGCGTCTCGATCCCGGGACTAGCGGCTAGCACAGATACGCAGTATTTT
NA,TRBV28,TRBD2,TRBJ2-5,CASSLPPGSGVDRGTQYF,TGTGCCAGCAGTCTCCCTCCGGGTAGCGGGGTAGACCGCGGGACCCAGTACTTC
NA,TRBV7-3,TRBD1,TRBJ2-2,CASSTRGTANTGELFF,TGTGCCAGCAGCACCAGGGGGACAGCGAACACCGGGGAGCTGTTTTTT
NA,TRBV12-5,NA,TRBJ1-1,CASSRENTEAFF,TGTGCTAGTTCCCGGGAGAACACTGAAGCTTTCTTT
NA,TRBV16,TRBD1,TRBJ1-1,CASSRWGDRANTEAFF,TGTGCCAGCAGCCGCTGGGGGGACAGGGCGAACACTGAAGCTTTCTTT
NA,TRBV28,NA,TRBJ1-2,CASSLGSAGLVRGYTF,TGTGCCAGCAGTTTAGGGTCGGCGGGGTTAGTGCGGGGCTACACCTTC
NA,TRBV4-1,NA,TRBJ1-2,CASSQDGTPETYGYTF,TGCGCCAGCAGCCAAGACGGGACACCAGAAACGTATGGCTACACCTTC
NA,TRBV11-2,NA,TRBJ1-5,CASSPTWPGGQCKNQPQHF,TGTGCCAGCAGCCCCACTTGGCCGGGGGGTCAGTGTAAGAATCAGCCCCAGCATTTT
NA,TRBV7-9,NA,TRBJ2-2,CASSPTTGLNTGELFF,TGTGCCAGCAGCCCAACTACAGGGTTGAACACCGGGGAGCTGTTTTTT
NA,TRBV6-6,NA,TRBJ2-1,CASSYSEEQFF,TGTGCCAGCAGTTACTCGGAGGAGCAGTTCTTC
few,TRBV4-3,TRBD2,TRBJ2-7,CASSQDGGLAPVEQYF,TGCGCCAGCAGCCAAGATGGGGGACTAGCCCCCGTGGAGCAGTACTTC
NA,TRBV27,NA,TRBJ1-2,CASSSYSLDYGYTF,TGTGCCAGCAGTTCATACAGCCTTGACTATGGCTACACCTTC
NA,TRBV6-6,NA,TRBJ1-4,CASSKENEKLFF,TGTGCCAGCAGTAAGGAGAATGAAAAACTGTTTTTT
once,TRBV19,NA,TRBJ2-7,CASTNVLYEQYF,TGTGCCAGTACCAATGTCCTATACGAGCAGTACTTC
NA,TRBV6-5,NA,TRBJ2-2,CASRDFVQAGELFF,TGTGCCAGCAGGGATTTCGTCCAGGCCGGGGAGCTGTTTTTT
NA,TRBV27,TRBD1,TRBJ1-6,CASSLGTAVNSPLHF,TGTGCCAGCAGTTTAGGGACAGCGGTAAATTCACCCCTCCACTTT
few,TRBV7-6,NA,TRBJ2-1,CASRTRKYNEQFF,TGTGCCAGCAGGACACGAAAATACAATGAGCAGTTCTTC
NA,TRBV27,NA,TRBJ1-2,CASSYGGAVAGYTF,TGTGCCAGCAGTTATGGGGGCGCAGTGGCTGGCTACACCTTC
NA,TRBV2,NA,TRBJ1-5,CASSIQGGNQPQHF,TGTGCCAGCAGCATACAGGGTGGGAATCAGCCCCAGCATTTT
NA,TRBV5-1,TRBD1,TRBJ2-5,CASSSQGAQETQYF,TGCGCCAGCAGCTCACAGGGGGCACAAGAGACCCAGTACTTC
NA,TRBV28,NA,TRBJ2-5,CASSLAVLPQETQYF,TGTGCCAGCAGTTTGGCAGTCCTTCCCCAAGAGACCCAGTACTTC
once,TRBV27,TRBD1,TRBJ2-7,CASSPGQGAVHEQYF,TGTGCCAGCAGTCCAGGACAGGGGGCGGTGCACGAGCAGTACTTC
NA,TRBV27,TRBD1,TRBJ1-2,CASRYTGTGAYGYTF,TGTGCCAGCAGATACACCGGGACAGGGGCCTATGGCTACACCTTC
once,TRBV5-1,NA,TRBJ2-7,CASSLGPILGEQYF,TGCGCCAGCAGCTTGGGCCCGATCCTCGGCGAGCAGTACTTC
once,TRBV27,NA,TRBJ2-1,CASSRAGKVGNEQFF,TGTGCCAGCAGTAGAGCGGGTAAGGTAGGAAATGAGCAGTTCTTC
NA,TRBV27,NA,TRBJ1-5,CASSLYYSNQPQHF,TGTGCCAGCAGTTTATATTATAGCAATCAGCCCCAGCATTTT
NA,TRBV27,NA,TRBJ2-7,CASSLGQTYEQYF,TGTGCCAGCAGTTTGGGGCAGACCTACGAGCAGTACTTC
NA,TRBV25-1,TRBD1,TRBJ2-6,CASSDSGTAGANVLTF,TGTGCCAGCAGTGATTCCGGGACAGCGGGGGCCAACGTCCTGACTTTC
NA,TRBV19,TRBD2,TRBJ2-1,CASSMASGMYNEQFF,TGTGCCAGTAGTATGGCTAGCGGGATGTACAATGAGCAGTTCTTC
NA,TRBV7-9,NA,TRBJ2-2,CASSRLGGIGTGELFF,TGTGCCAGCAGCCGGCTAGGAGGGATTGGCACCGGGGAGCTGTTTTTT
NA,TRBV28,TRBD2,TRBJ2-2,CASRGRTSGTGELFF,TGTGCCAGCAGAGGTCGGACTAGCGGCACCGGGGAGCTGTTTTTT
once,TRBV27,NA,TRBJ2-1,CASSENTAGTRYPNEQFF,TGTGCCAGCAGTGAAAATACCGCCGGGACACGGTACCCCAATGAGCAGTTCTTC
NA,TRBV27,TRBD2,TRBJ2-1,CASSPLGLAGVVAGSYNEQFF,TGTGCCAGCAGTCCTCTGGGACTAGCGGGAGTGGTCGCTGGCTCCTACAATGAGCAGTTCTTC
NA,TRBV6-5,NA,TRBJ1-4,CASSFRRQATNEKLFF,TGTGCCAGCAGTTTCCGAAGACAGGCAACTAATGAAAAACTGTTTTTT
NA,TRBV30,TRBD1,TRBJ2-1,CAWSSAGGNEQFF,TGTGCCTGGAGTTCCGCAGGGGGTAATGAGCAGTTCTTC
NA,TRBV7-2,TRBD1,TRBJ1-6,CASTMTGGNSPLHF,TGTGCCAGCACCATGACAGGGGGCAATTCACCCCTCCACTTT